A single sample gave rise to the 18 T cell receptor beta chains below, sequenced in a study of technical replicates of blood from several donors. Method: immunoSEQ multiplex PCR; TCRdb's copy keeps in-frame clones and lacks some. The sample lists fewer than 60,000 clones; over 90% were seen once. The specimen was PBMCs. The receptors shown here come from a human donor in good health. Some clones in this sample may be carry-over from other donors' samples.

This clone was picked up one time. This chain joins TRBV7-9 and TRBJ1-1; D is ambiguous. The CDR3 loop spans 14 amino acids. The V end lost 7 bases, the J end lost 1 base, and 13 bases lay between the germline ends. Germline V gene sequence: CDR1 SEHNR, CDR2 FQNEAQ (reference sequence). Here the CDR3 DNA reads TGTGCCAGCAAACCCGTAGGCGGGAACACTGAAGCTTTCTTT. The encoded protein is CASKPVGGNTEAFF. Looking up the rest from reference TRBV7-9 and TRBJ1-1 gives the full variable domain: DTGVSQNPRHKITKRGQNVTFRCDPISEHNRLYWYRQTLGQGPEFLTYFQNEAQLEKSRLLSDRFSAERPKGSFSTLEIQRTEQGDSAMYLCASKPVGGNTEAFFGQGTRLTVV.

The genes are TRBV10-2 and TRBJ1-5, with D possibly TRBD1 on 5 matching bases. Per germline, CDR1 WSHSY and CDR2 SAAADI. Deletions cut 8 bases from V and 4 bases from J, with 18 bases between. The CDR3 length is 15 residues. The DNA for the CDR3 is TGCGCCAGCTGTGGGGGAGCAGGCGGTAATCAGCCCCAGCATTTT. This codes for CASCGGAGGNQPQHF.

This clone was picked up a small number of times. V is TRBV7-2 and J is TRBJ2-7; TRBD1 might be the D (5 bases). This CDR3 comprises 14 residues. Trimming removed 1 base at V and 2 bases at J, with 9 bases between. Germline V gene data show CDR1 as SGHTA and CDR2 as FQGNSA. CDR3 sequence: CASSLEVTAYEQYF. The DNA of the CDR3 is TGTGCCAGCAGCTTAGAGGTGACAGCCTACGAGCAGTACTTC.

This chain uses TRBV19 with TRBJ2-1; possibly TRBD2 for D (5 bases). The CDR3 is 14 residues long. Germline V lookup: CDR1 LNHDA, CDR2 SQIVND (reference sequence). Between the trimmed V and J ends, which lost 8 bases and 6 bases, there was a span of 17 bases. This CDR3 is CASWGPGISNEQFF. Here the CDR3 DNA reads TGTGCCAGTTGGGGTCCGGGAATAAGCAATGAGCAGTTCTTC. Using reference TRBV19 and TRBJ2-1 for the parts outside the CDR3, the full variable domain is DGGITQSPKYLFRKEGQNVTLSCEQNLNHDAMYWYRQDPGQGLRLIYYSQIVNDFQKGDIAEGYSVSREKKESFPLTVTSAQKNPTAFYLCASWGPGISNEQFFGPGTRLTVL.

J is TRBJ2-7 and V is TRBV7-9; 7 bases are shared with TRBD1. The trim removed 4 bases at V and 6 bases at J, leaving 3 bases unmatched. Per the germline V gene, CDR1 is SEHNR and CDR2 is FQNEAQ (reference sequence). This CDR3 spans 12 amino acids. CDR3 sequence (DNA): TGTGCCAGCAGCTCCAACAGGGGCGAGCAGTACTTC. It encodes CASSSNRGEQYF.

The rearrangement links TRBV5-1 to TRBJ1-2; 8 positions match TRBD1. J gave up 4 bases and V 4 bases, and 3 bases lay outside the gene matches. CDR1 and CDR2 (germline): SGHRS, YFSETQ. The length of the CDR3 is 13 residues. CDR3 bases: TGCGCCAGCAGCCGGACAGGGAGCTATGGCTACACCTTC. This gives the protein CASSRTGSYGYTF.

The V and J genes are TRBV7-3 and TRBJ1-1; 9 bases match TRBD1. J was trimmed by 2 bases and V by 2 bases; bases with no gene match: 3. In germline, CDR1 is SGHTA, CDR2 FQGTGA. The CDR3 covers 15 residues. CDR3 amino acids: CASSLGTGINTEAFF. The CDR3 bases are TGTGCCAGCAGCTTAGGGACAGGGATCAACACTGAAGCTTTCTTT.

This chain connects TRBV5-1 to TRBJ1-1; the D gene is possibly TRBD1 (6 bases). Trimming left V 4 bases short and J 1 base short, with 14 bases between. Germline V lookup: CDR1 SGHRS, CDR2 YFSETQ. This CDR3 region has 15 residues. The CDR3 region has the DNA TGCGCCAGCAGCGCGACAGGACAGTCGAACACTGAAGCTTTCTTT. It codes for CASSATGQSNTEAFF.

CDR3 sequence reads: CASSLGRGPYQETQYF. Here the CDR3 DNA reads TGTGCCAGCAGCTTAGGTCGGGGTCCGTACCAAGAGACCCAGTACTTC. The chain links TRBV7-2 to TRBJ2-5; TRBD2 might be the D (5 bases). CDR3 length equals 16 residues. Germline V gene data show CDR1 as SGHTA and CDR2 as FQGNSA. V lost 1 base and J 0 bases, leaving 12 bases between the germline ends.

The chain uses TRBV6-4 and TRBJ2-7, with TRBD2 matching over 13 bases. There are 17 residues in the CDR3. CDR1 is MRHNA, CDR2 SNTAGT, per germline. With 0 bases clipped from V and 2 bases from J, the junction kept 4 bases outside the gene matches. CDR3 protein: CASSDSTSGRPAYEQYF. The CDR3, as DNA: TGTGCCAGCAGTGACTCGACTAGCGGGAGGCCGGCCTACGAGCAGTACTTC.

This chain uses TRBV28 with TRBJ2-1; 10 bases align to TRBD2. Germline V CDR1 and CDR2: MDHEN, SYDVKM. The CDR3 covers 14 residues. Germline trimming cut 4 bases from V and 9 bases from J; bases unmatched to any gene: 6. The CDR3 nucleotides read TGTGCCAGCAGTTCCCTAGCGGGAGTTCTTGAGCAGTTCTTC. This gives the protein CASSSLAGVLEQFF.

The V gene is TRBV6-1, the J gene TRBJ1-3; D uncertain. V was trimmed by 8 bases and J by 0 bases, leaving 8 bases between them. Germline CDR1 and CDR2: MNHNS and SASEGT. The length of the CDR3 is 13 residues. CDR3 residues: CASVRDSGNTIYF. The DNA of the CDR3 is TGTGCCAGCGTTCGGGACTCTGGAAACACCATATATTTT.

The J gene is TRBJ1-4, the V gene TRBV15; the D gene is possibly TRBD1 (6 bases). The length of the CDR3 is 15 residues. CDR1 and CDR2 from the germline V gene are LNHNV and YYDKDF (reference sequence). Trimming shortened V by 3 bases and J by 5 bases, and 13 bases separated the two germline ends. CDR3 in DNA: TGTGCCACCAGCAGGTCGGGACAAAACAATGAAAAACTGTTTTTT. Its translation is CATSRSGQNNEKLFF.

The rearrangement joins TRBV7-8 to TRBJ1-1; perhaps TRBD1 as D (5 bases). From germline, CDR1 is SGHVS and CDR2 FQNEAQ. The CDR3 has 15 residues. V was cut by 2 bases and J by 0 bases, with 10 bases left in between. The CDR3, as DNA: TGTGCCAGCAGCTTAAGCCCCAGGGTGAACACTGAAGCTTTCTTT. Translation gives CASSLSPRVNTEAFF.

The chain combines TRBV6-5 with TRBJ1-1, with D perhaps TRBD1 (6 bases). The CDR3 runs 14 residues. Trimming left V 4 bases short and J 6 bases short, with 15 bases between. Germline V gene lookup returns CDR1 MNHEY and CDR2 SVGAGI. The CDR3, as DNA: TGTGCCAGCAGTTCCCACAGGGTCTTCTCTGAAGCTTTCTTT. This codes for CASSSHRVFSEAFF.

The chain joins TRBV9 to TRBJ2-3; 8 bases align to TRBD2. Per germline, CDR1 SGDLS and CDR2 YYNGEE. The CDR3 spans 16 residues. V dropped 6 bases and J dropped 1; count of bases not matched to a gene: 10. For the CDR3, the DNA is TGTGCCAGCAACCTGGCGGGGGGAGTCGGCACAGATACGCAGTATTTT. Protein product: CASNLAGGVGTDTQYF.

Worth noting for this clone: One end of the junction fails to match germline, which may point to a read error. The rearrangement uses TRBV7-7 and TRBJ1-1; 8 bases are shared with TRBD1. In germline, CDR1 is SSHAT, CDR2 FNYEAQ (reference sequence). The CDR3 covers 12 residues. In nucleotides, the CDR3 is TGTGCCAGCAGCGCCTACCTGAGGGACAGGTCATTT. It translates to CASSAYLRDRSF. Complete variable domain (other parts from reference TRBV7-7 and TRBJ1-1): GAGVSQSPRYKVTKRGQDVTLRCDPISSHATLYWYQQALGQGPEFLTYFNYEAQPDKSGLPSDRFSAERPEGSISTLTIQRTEQRDSAMYRCASSAYLRDRSFGQGTRLTVV.

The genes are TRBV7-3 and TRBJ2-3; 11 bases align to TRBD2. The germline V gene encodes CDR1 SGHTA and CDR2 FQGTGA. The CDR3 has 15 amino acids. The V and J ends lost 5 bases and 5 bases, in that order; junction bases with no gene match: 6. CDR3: CASSVSGGAGDTQYF. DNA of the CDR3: TGTGCCAGCAGCGTTAGCGGGGGGGCCGGAGATACGCAGTATTTT.